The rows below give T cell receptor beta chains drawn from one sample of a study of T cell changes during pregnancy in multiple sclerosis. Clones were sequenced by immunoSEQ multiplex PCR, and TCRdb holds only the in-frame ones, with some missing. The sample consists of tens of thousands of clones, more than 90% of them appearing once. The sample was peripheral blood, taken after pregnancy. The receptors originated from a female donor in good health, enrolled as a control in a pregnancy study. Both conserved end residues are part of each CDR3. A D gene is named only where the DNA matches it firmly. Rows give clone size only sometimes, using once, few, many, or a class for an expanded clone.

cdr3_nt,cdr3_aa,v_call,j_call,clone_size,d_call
TGTGCCAGTAGTATAGCGGGGGGGGGCTACAATGAGCAGTTCTTC,CASSIAGGGYNEQFF,TRBV19,TRBJ2-1,.,TRBD2
TGTGCCAGTTGTACAGGGGGTAGGGAGGTTGAGCAGTTCTTC,CASCTGGREVEQFF,TRBV6-6,TRBJ2-1,.,TRBD1
TGTGCCAGTCGTGTGGCGGGGACAGGGCGATCCTACGAGCAGTACTTC,CASRVAGTGRSYEQYF,TRBV19,TRBJ2-7,.,TRBD1
TGTGCCAGCAGCTCACCTTCCCAAGCTAGGCCCGAGCAGTTCTTC,CASSSPSQARPEQFF,TRBV7-9,TRBJ2-1,.,.
TGCGCCAGCAGTGGGGGGACCGGGACAGCAATTAGCAATCAGCCCCAGCATTTT,CASSGGTGTAISNQPQHF,TRBV10-2,TRBJ1-5,.,TRBD1
TGTGCCACCACCAGGGGGCATGGCTATGGCTACACCTTC,CATTRGHGYGYTF,TRBV18,TRBJ1-2,.,TRBD1
TGTGCCTGGCGGGTTAGCGGGAGTACAGATACGCAGTATTTT,CAWRVSGSTDTQYF,TRBV30,TRBJ2-3,.,TRBD2
TGTGCCAGCATATGGGACGGGAAGGGGGGGTCCTACAATGAGCAGTTCTTC,CASIWDGKGGSYNEQFF,TRBV2,TRBJ2-1,.,.
TGTGCCAGCAGCTTACAGGCTAACTCTGGAAACACCATATATTTT,CASSLQANSGNTIYF,TRBV11-3,TRBJ1-3,.,.
TGTGCCAGCAGCCCGCGACCGGGAAGGGTTAGCAATCAGCCCCAGCATTTT,CASSPRPGRVSNQPQHF,TRBV5-6,TRBJ1-5,.,.
TGCGCCAGCAGCTTGTTTGAGGGTTCCTATGGCTACACCTTC,CASSLFEGSYGYTF,TRBV5-1,TRBJ1-2,.,.
TGTGCCAGCAGTGAAGGGACAGGGGCGGATACGCAGTATTTT,CASSEGTGADTQYF,TRBV6-1,TRBJ2-3,few,TRBD1
TGCGCCAGCAGCTACTTGGGGACTAGCGGGACCTCCTACGAGCAGTACTTC,CASSYLGTSGTSYEQYF,TRBV5-1,TRBJ2-7,.,TRBD2
TGTGCCAGCAGTGAAGCGGGGGGGGCAAATACGCAGTATTTT,CASSEAGGANTQYF,TRBV2,TRBJ2-3,.,.
TGCGCCAGCAGATCGGGACAGGGCTACAATGAGCAGTTCTTC,CASRSGQGYNEQFF,TRBV10-2,TRBJ2-1,.,TRBD1
TGTGCCAGCAGCTTAGCCACCTCAGCTAACTATGGCTACACCTTC,CASSLATSANYGYTF,TRBV7-8,TRBJ1-2,.,.